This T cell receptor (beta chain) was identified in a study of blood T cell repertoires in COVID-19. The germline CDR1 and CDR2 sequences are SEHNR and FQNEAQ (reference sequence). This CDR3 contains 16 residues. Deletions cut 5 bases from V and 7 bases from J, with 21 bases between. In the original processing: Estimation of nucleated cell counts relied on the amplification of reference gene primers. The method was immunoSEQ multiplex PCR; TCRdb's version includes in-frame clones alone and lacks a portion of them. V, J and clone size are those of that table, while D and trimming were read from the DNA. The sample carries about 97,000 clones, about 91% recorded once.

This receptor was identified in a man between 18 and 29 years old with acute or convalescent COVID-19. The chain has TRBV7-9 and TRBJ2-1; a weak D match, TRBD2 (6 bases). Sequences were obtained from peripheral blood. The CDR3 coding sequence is TGTGCCAGCAGCCTAGGGGACCTCGGAGGGCTGAATGAGCAGTTCTTC. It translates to CASSLGDLGGLNEQFF.